This T cell receptor (beta chain) was observed in a study of blood T cell repertoires in COVID-19. The wider study: PBMCs, B-cell-depleted T cells, or T cells provided the cDNA or gDNA that made up the material.

Profiling relied on immunoSEQ multiplex PCR, and the TCRdb table lists in-frame clones only, not all of them. The table records over 100,000 clones, 80% to 90% of them present only once. The CDR3 covers 15 residues. V gave up 1 base and J gave up 1 base, with 7 bases separating them. Per the germline V gene, CDR1 is MGHRA and CDR2 is YSYEKL. The sequenced sample consisted of peripheral blood. This TCR was recovered from a man in his fifties or sixties with COVID-19, enrolled during active disease. The chain joins TRBV4-1 to TRBJ2-2; D is unclear. The CDR3 sequence: CASSQVLGNTGELFF. CDR3 DNA sequence: TGCGCCAGCAGCCAAGTTCTCGGGAACACCGGGGAGCTGTTTTTT.